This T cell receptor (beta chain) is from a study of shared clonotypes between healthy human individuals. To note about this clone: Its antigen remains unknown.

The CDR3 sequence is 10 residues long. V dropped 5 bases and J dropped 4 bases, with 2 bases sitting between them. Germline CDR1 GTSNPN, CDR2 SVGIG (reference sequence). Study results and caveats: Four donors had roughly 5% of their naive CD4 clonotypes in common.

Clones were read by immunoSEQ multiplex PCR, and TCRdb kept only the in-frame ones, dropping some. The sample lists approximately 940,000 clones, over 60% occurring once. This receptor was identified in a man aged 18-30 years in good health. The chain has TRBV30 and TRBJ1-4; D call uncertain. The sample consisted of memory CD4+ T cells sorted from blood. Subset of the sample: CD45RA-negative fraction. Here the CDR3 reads CAWGNEKLFF. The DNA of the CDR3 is TGTGCCTGGGGTAATGAAAAACTGTTTTTT.